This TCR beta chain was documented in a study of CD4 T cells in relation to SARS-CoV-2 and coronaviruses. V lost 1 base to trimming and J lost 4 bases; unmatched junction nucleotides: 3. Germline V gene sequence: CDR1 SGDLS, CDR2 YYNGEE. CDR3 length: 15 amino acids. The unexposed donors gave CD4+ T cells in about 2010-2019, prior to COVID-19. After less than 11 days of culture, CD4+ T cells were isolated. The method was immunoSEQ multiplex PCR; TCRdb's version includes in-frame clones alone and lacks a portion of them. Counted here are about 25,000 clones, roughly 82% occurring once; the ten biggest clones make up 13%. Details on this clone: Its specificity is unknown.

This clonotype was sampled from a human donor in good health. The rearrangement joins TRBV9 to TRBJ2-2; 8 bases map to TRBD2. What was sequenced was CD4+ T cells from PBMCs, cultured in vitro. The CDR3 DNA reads TGTGCCAGCAGCGTAATGAGCGGGGGCACCGGGGAGCTGTTTTTT. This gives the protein CASSVMSGGTGELFF.